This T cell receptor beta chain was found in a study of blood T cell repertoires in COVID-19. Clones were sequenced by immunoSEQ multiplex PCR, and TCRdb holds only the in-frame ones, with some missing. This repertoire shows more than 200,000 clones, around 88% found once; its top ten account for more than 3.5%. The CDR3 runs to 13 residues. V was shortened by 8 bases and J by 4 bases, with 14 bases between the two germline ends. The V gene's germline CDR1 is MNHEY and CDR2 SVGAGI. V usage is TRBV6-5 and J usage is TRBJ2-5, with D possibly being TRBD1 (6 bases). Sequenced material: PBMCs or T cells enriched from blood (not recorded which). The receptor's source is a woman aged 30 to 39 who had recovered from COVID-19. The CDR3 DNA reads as TGTGCCAGCGGGGGCTTTTTGGGAGAGACCCAGTACTTC. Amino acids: CASGGFLGETQYF.